This is a list of T cell receptor beta chains from one sample in a study of PD-L1 blockade in urothelial cancer. Sequencing was performed with immunoSEQ multiplex PCR; in TCRdb, only in-frame clones are kept and a portion is missing. The sample carries tens of thousands of clones, 80% to 85% recorded once. Source: PBMCs, taken around atezolizumab (anti-PD-L1) treatment. Receptors originate from a man aged 55 to 69 with urothelial cancer. Each CDR3 is given with its conserved first and last residue. A D gene is named only where the DNA matches it firmly. Clone size is shown for a subset of rows, as once, few, many or a class of expanded clone.

CDR3aa: CASSETPSANTGELFF
CDR3nt: TGTGCCAGCAGTGAAACCCCTAGCGCCAACACCGGGGAGCTGTTTTTT
d_gene: .
v_gene: TRBV6-1
abundance: .
j_gene: TRBJ2-2

CDR3aa: CASSQGNYGYTF
CDR3nt: TGTGCCAGCAGCCAGGGGAACTATGGCTACACCTTC
d_gene: .
v_gene: TRBV7-2
abundance: .
j_gene: TRBJ1-2

CDR3aa: CASSTATTGGNSPLHF
CDR3nt: TGTGCCAGCAGTACGGCAACGACAGGGGGAAATTCACCCCTCCACTTT
d_gene: TRBD1
v_gene: TRBV27
abundance: many
j_gene: TRBJ1-6

CDR3aa: CASSVGGGETQYF
CDR3nt: TGTGCCAGCAGCGTGGGGGGGGGAGAGACGCAGTATTTT
d_gene: TRBD2
v_gene: TRBV9
abundance: .
j_gene: TRBJ2-3

CDR3aa: CASTGDKVNTEAFF
CDR3nt: TGCGCCAGCACCGGGGACAAGGTTAACACTGAAGCTTTCTTT
d_gene: .
v_gene: TRBV5-1
abundance: .
j_gene: TRBJ1-1

CDR3aa: CASSLGPQPQHF
CDR3nt: TGTGCCAGCAGTCTCGGTCCTCAGCCCCAGCATTTT
d_gene: .
v_gene: TRBV6-1
abundance: once
j_gene: TRBJ1-5

CDR3aa: CASSLVGQGSSYEQYF
CDR3nt: TGTGCCAGCAGTTTAGTGGGACAGGGGAGCTCCTACGAGCAGTACTTC
d_gene: TRBD1
v_gene: TRBV27
abundance: few
j_gene: TRBJ2-7

CDR3aa: CASSSGGRLYNYEQYF
CDR3nt: TGTGCCAGCAGCTCCGGCGGGCGGCTATACAACTACGAGCAGTACTTC
d_gene: .
v_gene: TRBV11-2
abundance: once
j_gene: TRBJ2-7

CDR3aa: CASSGGGPDEQFF
CDR3nt: TGTGCCAGCAGCGGGGGGGGGCCGGATGAGCAGTTCTTC
d_gene: .
v_gene: TRBV9
abundance: .
j_gene: TRBJ2-1

CDR3aa: CASSLLTDNQPQHF
CDR3nt: TGTGCCAGCAGCCTCCTAACAGACAATCAGCCCCAGCATTTT
d_gene: .
v_gene: TRBV5-8
abundance: .
j_gene: TRBJ1-5

CDR3aa: CASGPTAGTGRNEQYF
CDR3nt: TGCGCCAGCGGACCAACGGCCGGGACAGGGAGGAACGAGCAGTACTTC
d_gene: TRBD1
v_gene: TRBV5-1
abundance: .
j_gene: TRBJ2-7

CDR3aa: CARNEREDLGSYEQYF
CDR3nt: TGTGCCAGGAATGAGCGGGAGGACCTAGGCTCCTACGAGCAGTACTTC
d_gene: TRBD2
v_gene: TRBV5-4
abundance: .
j_gene: TRBJ2-7

CDR3aa: CASSGQGKTQYF
CDR3nt: TGTGCCAGTAGTGGACAGGGAAAGACCCAGTACTTC
d_gene: TRBD1
v_gene: TRBV19
abundance: .
j_gene: TRBJ2-5

CDR3aa: CASSQGLLNNEQFF
CDR3nt: TGCGCCAGCAGCCAGGGACTATTAAACAATGAGCAGTTCTTC
d_gene: TRBD2
v_gene: TRBV4-1
abundance: few
j_gene: TRBJ2-1

CDR3aa: CASSAGTSGYNEQFF
CDR3nt: TGCGCCAGCAGTGCCGGGACTAGCGGATACAATGAGCAGTTCTTC
d_gene: TRBD2
v_gene: TRBV10-1
abundance: .
j_gene: TRBJ2-1

CDR3aa: CASSYTRDSRAALHF
CDR3nt: TGTGCCAGCAGTTACACACGGGACTCCCGGGCGGCCCTCCACTTT
d_gene: .
v_gene: TRBV6-6
abundance: .
j_gene: TRBJ1-6

CDR3aa: CASSYSTTPSYEQYF
CDR3nt: TGTGCCAGCAGTTACTCGACTACGCCCTCCTACGAGCAGTACTTC
d_gene: .
v_gene: TRBV6-5
abundance: once
j_gene: TRBJ2-7

CDR3aa: CASSEVAGVSTDTQYF
CDR3nt: TGTGCCAGCAGCGAAGTAGCGGGAGTTAGCACAGATACGCAGTATTTT
d_gene: TRBD2
v_gene: TRBV5-6
abundance: .
j_gene: TRBJ2-3

CDR3aa: CASSPGLVLETQYF
CDR3nt: TGTGCCAGCAGCCCGGGACTAGTATTGGAGACCCAGTACTTC
d_gene: TRBD2
v_gene: TRBV7-9
abundance: .
j_gene: TRBJ2-5

CDR3aa: CASSLAGVPSGDTQYF
CDR3nt: TGCGCCAGCAGCTTAGCGGGAGTGCCCTCAGGGGATACGCAGTATTTT
d_gene: TRBD2
v_gene: TRBV5-1
abundance: .
j_gene: TRBJ2-3

CDR3aa: CASSLVERVQETQYF
CDR3nt: TGTGCCAGCAGCTTGGTGGAGCGGGTACAAGAGACCCAGTACTTC
d_gene: .
v_gene: TRBV21-1
abundance: .
j_gene: TRBJ2-5

CDR3aa: CASSEQDRDYNEQFF
CDR3nt: TGTGCCAGCAGTGAACAGGACAGAGACTACAATGAGCAGTTCTTC
d_gene: .
v_gene: TRBV2
abundance: .
j_gene: TRBJ2-1

CDR3aa: CASSLVREDRQPQHF
CDR3nt: TGTGCCAGCAGCTTAGTTCGGGAAGATCGTCAGCCCCAGCATTTT
d_gene: .
v_gene: TRBV7-8
abundance: .
j_gene: TRBJ1-5

CDR3aa: CASRLDRPSYEQYF
CDR3nt: TGTGCCAGCAGGCTCGACAGGCCCTCCTACGAGCAGTACTTC
d_gene: .
v_gene: TRBV6-5
abundance: .
j_gene: TRBJ2-7

CDR3aa: CASSLDGGLHNEQFF
CDR3nt: TGCGCCAGCAGCTTGGACGGGGGGTTACACAATGAGCAGTTCTTC
d_gene: TRBD2
v_gene: TRBV5-1
abundance: .
j_gene: TRBJ2-1

CDR3aa: CASSPRANTQYF
CDR3nt: TGTGCCAGCAGCCCCAGGGCGAATACGCAGTATTTT
d_gene: .
v_gene: TRBV14
abundance: .
j_gene: TRBJ2-3

CDR3aa: CASSPRLGSVLNTEAFF
CDR3nt: TGTGCCAGTAGTCCTCGCCTCGGGAGTGTCCTGAACACTGAAGCTTTCTTT
d_gene: .
v_gene: TRBV19
abundance: .
j_gene: TRBJ1-1

CDR3aa: CASSFPGQIGYGYTF
CDR3nt: TGTGCCAGCAGCTTTCCGGGACAAATAGGTTATGGCTACACCTTC
d_gene: .
v_gene: TRBV5-6
abundance: .
j_gene: TRBJ1-2

CDR3aa: CASSEVNYGYTF
CDR3nt: TGTGCCAGCAGTGAGGTGAACTATGGCTACACCTTC
d_gene: .
v_gene: TRBV7-2
abundance: .
j_gene: TRBJ1-2

CDR3aa: CASSLGTGTSFSGTYEQYF
CDR3nt: TGTGCCAGCAGCTTGGGGACCGGGACTAGCTTTTCCGGAACCTACGAGCAGTACTTC
d_gene: TRBD2
v_gene: TRBV5-5
abundance: .
j_gene: TRBJ2-7

CDR3aa: CSVGAGNNEQFF
CDR3nt: TGCAGCGTTGGGGCAGGGAACAATGAGCAGTTCTTC
d_gene: .
v_gene: TRBV29-1
abundance: few
j_gene: TRBJ2-1

CDR3aa: CATSRGGRTLTYEQYF
CDR3nt: TGTGCCACCAGCAGGGGCGGGCGAACCTTAACCTACGAGCAGTACTTC
d_gene: .
v_gene: TRBV15
abundance: .
j_gene: TRBJ2-7

CDR3aa: CASDLGGRGSTDTQYF
CDR3nt: TGCGCCAGCGACCTGGGGGGCAGGGGGAGCACAGATACGCAGTATTTT
d_gene: .
v_gene: TRBV5-1
abundance: .
j_gene: TRBJ2-3

CDR3aa: CASSLQGGDNSPLHF
CDR3nt: TGCGCCAGCAGCCTTCAGGGAGGGGATAATTCACCCCTCCACTTT
d_gene: .
v_gene: TRBV5-1
abundance: few
j_gene: TRBJ1-6

CDR3aa: CAIQKEAGIDTQYF
CDR3nt: TGTGCCATCCAAAAGGAGGCGGGAATAGATACGCAGTATTTT
d_gene: .
v_gene: TRBV10-3
abundance: .
j_gene: TRBJ2-3

CDR3aa: CASSVTGSSYNEQFF
CDR3nt: TGCGCCAGCAGCGTGACAGGTAGCTCCTACAATGAGCAGTTCTTC
d_gene: .
v_gene: TRBV5-1
abundance: .
j_gene: TRBJ2-1

CDR3aa: CAWSPLDSSGNTIYF
CDR3nt: TGTGCCTGGAGCCCACTGGACAGCTCTGGAAACACCATATATTTT
d_gene: .
v_gene: TRBV30
abundance: .
j_gene: TRBJ1-3

CDR3aa: CASSEAWSGNQPQHF
CDR3nt: TGTGCCAGCAGTGAAGCTTGGAGTGGGAATCAGCCCCAGCATTTT
d_gene: .
v_gene: TRBV6-1
abundance: .
j_gene: TRBJ1-5